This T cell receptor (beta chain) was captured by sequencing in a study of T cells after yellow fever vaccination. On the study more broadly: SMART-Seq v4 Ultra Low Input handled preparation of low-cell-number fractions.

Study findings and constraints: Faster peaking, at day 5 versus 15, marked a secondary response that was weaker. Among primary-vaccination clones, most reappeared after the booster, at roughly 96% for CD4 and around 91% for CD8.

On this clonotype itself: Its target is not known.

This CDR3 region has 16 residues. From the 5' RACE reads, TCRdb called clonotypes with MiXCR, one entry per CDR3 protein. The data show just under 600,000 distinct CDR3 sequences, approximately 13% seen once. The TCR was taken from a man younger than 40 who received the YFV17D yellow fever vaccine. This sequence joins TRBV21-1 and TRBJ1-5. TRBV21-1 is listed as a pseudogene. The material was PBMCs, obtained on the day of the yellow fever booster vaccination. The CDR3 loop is CASSSAVKNSNQPQHF. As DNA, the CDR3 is TGTGCCAGCAGCTCCGCAGTAAAGAATAGCAATCAGCCCCAGCATTTT.